A single sample gave rise to the 30 T cell receptor beta chains below, sequenced in a study of T cells of healthy individuals. TCRdb reprocessed the 5' RACE reads with MiXCR, giving one entry per CDR3 protein. Of about 82,000 distinct CDR3 sequences listed, approximately 5.4% are singletons. The receptors here all came from a female donor in good health.

This clonotype was detected many times. The rearrangement joins TRBV12-3 or TRBV12-4 to TRBJ2-3, with TRBD1 as a possible D gene (6 bases). The CDR3 extends over 15 amino acids. V was cut by 2 bases and J by 0 bases, with 9 bases left in between. CDR3 in amino acids: CASSLSRGSTDTQYF. The CDR3 DNA reads as TGTGCCAGCAGTTTATCCAGGGGCAGCACAGATACGCAGTATTTT.

There are many counts of this clonotype. This rearrangement joins TRBV5-6 to TRBJ2-1; 7 bases fit TRBD1. There are 14 residues in the CDR3. After removal of 4 bases from V and 3 bases from J, the junction contained 4 bases not matched to a gene. Germline CDR1 reads SGHDT; CDR2 reads YYEEEE. The CDR3 DNA is TGTGCCAGCAGCACAGGACAGGTCTACAATGAGCAGTTCTTC. It codes for CASSTGQVYNEQFF.

This clonotype occurred a few times. V and J are TRBV30 and TRBJ2-7, with D perhaps TRBD2 (6 bases). V gave up 3 bases and J gave up 7 bases, with 13 bases separating them. The CDR3 sequence is 12 residues long. Germline V gives CDR1 GTSNPN, CDR2 SVGIG (reference sequence). The CDR3 spells CAWSFRGGEQYF. The CDR3 bases are TGTGCCTGGAGCTTCCGTGGAGGGGAGCAGTACTTC.

This clonotype was detected a few times. V usage is TRBV4-2 and J usage is TRBJ1-2; 7 nucleotides align to TRBD1. The CDR3 length is 15 residues. V was pared by 0 bases and J by 4 bases, with 5 bases of the junction left unmatched. CDR1 and CDR2 from the germline V gene are LGHNA and YNFKEQ. CDR3 loop: CASSQDPDRFYGYTF. DNA of the CDR3: TGTGCCAGCAGCCAAGATCCGGACAGGTTCTATGGCTACACCTTC.

Only a few counts were recorded for this clonotype. This chain uses TRBV29-1 with TRBJ1-1, with D uncertain. The CDR3 is 11 residues long. Germline V gene data show CDR1 as SQVTM and CDR2 as ANQGSEA. The V end was cut by 6 bases, the J end by 0 bases, with 5 bases between. CDR3 amino acids: CSVGLNTEAFF. The CDR3 region has the DNA TGCAGCGTCGGACTGAACACTGAAGCTTTCTTT.

This clonotype has just a few counts. Written as DNA, the CDR3 is TGCAGCGTTGAAGCGGTCGAGAATGAAAAACTGTTTTTT. Protein product: CSVEAVENEKLFF. This chain uses TRBV29-1 with TRBJ1-4; D unresolved. This CDR3 is 13 amino acids long. The germline V gene has CDR1 SQVTM and CDR2 ANQGSEA. V was clipped by 1 base and J by 5 bases, with 8 bases between them.

This clonotype was counted between two and nine times. This chain links TRBV27 with TRBJ2-7; 7 nucleotides agree with TRBD1. With 5 bases clipped from V and 6 bases from J, the junction kept 7 bases outside the gene matches. Germline CDR1 and CDR2: MNHEY and SMNVEV (reference sequence). This CDR3 has 13 amino acids. The CDR3 nucleotides are TGTGCCAGCAGTACAGGGGAAAGGGTCGAGCAGTACTTC. Translated: CASSTGERVEQYF.

V is TRBV4-1 and J is TRBJ1-5; TRBD1 is a possible D gene (6 bases). CDR3 length: 15 residues. From germline, CDR1 is MGHRA and CDR2 YSYEKL. Trimming cost V 4 bases and J 4 bases, with 14 bases left between them. For the CDR3, the DNA is TGCGCCAGCAGCCGGATACAGGGCGGAAATCAGCCCCAGCATTTT. It is translated as CASSRIQGGNQPQHF.

This clonotype came up a few times. The DNA of the CDR3 is TGCGCCAGCAGGGGGGGAATGAGGGGGAAGGTATTTGTCTACACCTTC. Amino acid sequence: CASRGGMRGKVFVYTF. The V gene is TRBV4-1, the J gene TRBJ1-2; D may be TRBD1 (6 bases). Germline V gene data show CDR1 as MGHRA and CDR2 as YSYEKL. CDR3 length: 16 residues. Trimming pared 6 bases from V and 10 bases from J, leaving 27 bases between.

The sample holds many counts of this clonotype. V and J are TRBV13 and TRBJ2-3, with TRBD2 matching 10 bases. This CDR3 region has 15 residues. The V segment lost 2 bases and the J segment 4 bases; nucleotides outside the gene matches: 3. Germline CDR1 is PRHDT and CDR2 is FYEKMQ (reference sequence). This CDR3 reads CASSLLAGEADTQYF. The CDR3, as DNA: TGTGCCAGCAGCTTACTAGCGGGAGAGGCAGATACGCAGTATTTT.

This clonotype was found many times. The gene calls are TRBV29-1 and TRBJ2-1; 7 bases map to TRBD2. V shed 3 bases, J shed 1 base, and the junction held 9 bases outside the gene matches. CDR3 length: 16 residues. CDR1 SQVTM and CDR2 ANQGSEA come from the germline V gene. CDR3 in DNA: TGCAGCGTTGAGTTTAAGCGGGAAGGGTCCTACAATGAGCAGTTCTTC. Translation: CSVEFKREGSYNEQFF.

This clonotype appeared a few times. CDR3 nucleotide sequence: TGTGCCACTTCCAAGACCTCCTCTGGCTACGAGCAGTACTTC. As protein: CATSKTSSGYEQYF. The genes are TRBV2 and TRBJ2-7, with D unresolved. The germline CDR1 and CDR2 sequences are SNHLY and FYNNEI. The CDR3 has 14 residues. The V and J ends lost 10 bases and 3 bases respectively, with 19 bases between them. The variable domain in full, with the rest retrieved from reference TRBV2 and TRBJ2-7, is EPEVTQTPSHQVTQMGQEVILRCVPISNHLYFYWYRQILGQKVEFLVSFYNNEISEKSEIFDDQFSVERPDGSNFTLKIRSTKLEDSAMYFCATSKTSSGYEQYFGPGTRLTVT.

A note on this clonotype: One junction end does not reproduce the germline sequence, and a read error may be involved. The V gene is TRBV27, the J gene TRBJ1-3; D remains ambiguous. Germline-derived CDR1 and CDR2 are MNHEY and SMNVEV (reference sequence). CDR3 length equals 13 residues. CDR3 sequence reads: CASRPMSGSTIYF. DNA of the CDR3: TGTGCCAGCAGGCCCATGTCTGGAAGCACCATATATTTT.

This clonotype was observed many times. The J gene is TRBJ2-1, the V gene TRBV6-5; 14 nucleotides align to TRBD2. The CDR3 covers 15 residues. Germline V CDR1 and CDR2: MNHEY, SVGAGI. With V trimmed by 6 bases and J by 10 bases, 8 bases remained unmatched. The CDR3 here is CASRSGLAGGQEQFF. The DNA of the CDR3 is TGTGCCAGCAGGTCCGGACTAGCGGGAGGTCAGGAGCAGTTCTTC.

Many counts were recorded for this clonotype. The chain employs TRBV5-5 and TRBJ2-2; D is undetermined. The germline gives CDR1 SGHKS, CDR2 YYEKEE (reference sequence). V was pared by 3 bases and J by 1 base, with 7 bases between. The CDR3 loop spans 14 amino acids. The CDR3 is CASSWTVNTGELFF. The CDR3 DNA sequence: TGTGCCAGCAGCTGGACGGTGAACACCGGGGAGCTGTTTTTT.

This clonotype was counted between two and nine times. The rearrangement links TRBV4-1 to TRBJ2-1; D is uncertain. Germline CDR1 is MGHRA and CDR2 is YSYEKL. Trimming cost V 0 bases and J 3 bases, with 3 bases left between them. This CDR3 has 13 amino acids. CDR3 protein: CASSQDIYNEQFF. The CDR3 coding sequence is TGCGCCAGCAGCCAAGATATCTACAATGAGCAGTTCTTC.

This clonotype has ten or more counts. The chain recombines TRBV9 with TRBJ2-2; D is perhaps TRBD2 (6 bases). The CDR3 totals 14 residues. Germline V CDR1 and CDR2: SGDLS, YYNGEE. V gave up 4 bases and J gave up 5 bases, with 12 bases separating them. Here the CDR3 DNA reads TGTGCCAGCAGCTCCACCGGGGGAACCGGGGAGCTGTTTTTT. Its translation is CASSSTGGTGELFF.

This clonotype was counted only a few times. The chain is built from TRBV6-2 or TRBV6-3 and TRBJ1-1; maybe TRBD1 (5 bases). Germline CDR1 MNHEY, CDR2 SVGEGT. This CDR3 is built from 13 residues. Deletions cut 7 bases from V and 3 bases from J, with 12 bases between. CDR3 protein: CASNTDTYTEAFF. Written as DNA, the CDR3 is TGTGCCAGCAATACGGACACGTACACTGAAGCTTTCTTT.

This clonotype appeared a few times. The chain carries TRBV3-1 and TRBJ1-1; no definite D call. The V end was cut by 0 bases, the J end by 1 base, with 15 bases between. The germline CDR1 and CDR2 sequences are LGHDT and YNNKEL (reference sequence). The CDR3 is 17 residues long. CDR3 DNA: TGTGCCAGCAGCCAAGATGCGGTCATCAGGACGAACACTGAAGCTTTCTTT. Amino acids: CASSQDAVIRTNTEAFF. The full variable domain, with the rest looked up from reference TRBV3-1 and TRBJ1-1, is DTAVSQTPKYLVTQMGNDKSIKCEQNLGHDTMYWYKQDSKKFLKIMFSYNNKELIINETVPNRFSPKSPDKAHLNLHINSLELGDSAVYFCASSQDAVIRTNTEAFFGQGTRLTVV.

The chain links TRBV28 to TRBJ2-7; D may be TRBD1 or TRBD2 (7 bases each). The germline V gene has CDR1 MDHEN and CDR2 SYDVKM. Between the trimmed V and J ends, which lost 6 bases and 1 base, there was a span of 19 bases. This CDR3 comprises 16 residues. The CDR3 DNA follows: TGTGCCAGCAGCCCGGGACAGCGGGAAGCGTCCTACGAGCAGTACTTC. It is translated as CASSPGQREASYEQYF.

The table lists this clonotype with many counts. CDR3 nucleotides: TGCAGTGCGCCCGGGGGGTGGGGCACCTACAATGAGCAGTTCTTC. Residues: CSAPGGWGTYNEQFF. This chain uses TRBV20-1 with TRBJ2-1; 7 nucleotides agree with TRBD2. Germline V lookup: CDR1 DFQATT, CDR2 SNEGSKA (reference sequence). V gave up 6 bases and J gave up 2 bases; unmatched junction bases: 10. The CDR3 loop spans 15 amino acids.

This clonotype was seen ten or more times. This rearrangement joins TRBV12-3 or TRBV12-4 to TRBJ1-2, with D possibly being TRBD1 (6 bases). CDR3 size: 15 residues. The germline V and J ends were trimmed by 5 bases and 0 bases, with 13 bases remaining between them. This CDR3 reads CASSRRGGANYGYTF. The CDR3 DNA sequence: TGTGCCAGCAGTCGTAGGGGGGGAGCTAACTATGGCTACACCTTC.

This clonotype has ten or more counts. The CDR3 protein is CASSVRTSVSGEQFF. The CDR3 DNA follows: TGTGCCAGCAGCGTAAGGACTAGCGTCTCCGGTGAGCAGTTCTTC. The rearrangement links TRBV9 to TRBJ2-1, with 9 nucleotides matching TRBD2. Unmatched junction bases numbered 8, after V lost 1 base and J lost 9 bases. This CDR3 spans 15 amino acids. CDR1 is SGDLS, CDR2 YYNGEE, per germline.

In this sample, this clonotype turned up many times. The chain combines TRBV19 with TRBJ2-2, with D perhaps TRBD2 (5 bases). The CDR3 spans 15 residues. V lost 5 bases to trimming and J lost 1 base, with 11 bases between them. The germline V gene encodes CDR1 LNHDA and CDR2 SQIVND (reference sequence). In DNA, the CDR3 is TGTGCCAGTAGTTGGGGAGCGTTGAACACCGGGGAGCTGTTTTTT. Protein product: CASSWGALNTGELFF. Together with reference TRBV19 and TRBJ2-2, the CDR3 gives the full variable domain: DGGITQSPKYLFRKEGQNVTLSCEQNLNHDAMYWYRQDPGQGLRLIYYSQIVNDFQKGDIAEGYSVSREKKESFPLTVTSAQKNPTAFYLCASSWGALNTGELFFGEGSRLTVL.

This rearrangement joins TRBV10-3 to TRBJ1-2; D remains unclear. Germline V gives CDR1 ENHRY, CDR2 SYGVKD. The CDR3 totals 15 residues. V was clipped by 3 bases and J by 1 base, with 12 bases between them. CDR3 in DNA: TGTGCCATCAGTGACTTATTCATAATTAACTATGGCTACACCTTC. It yields the protein CAISDLFIINYGYTF.

This clonotype was observed many times. The chain uses TRBV24-1 and TRBJ2-2, with 14 bases lining up with TRBD2. This CDR3 region has 19 residues. Germline CDR1 is KGHDR and CDR2 is SFDVKD. The J segment lost 5 bases and the V segment lost 4 bases, leaving 11 bases of the junction unmatched. In DNA, the CDR3 is TGTGCCACCAGTGACCCCCCGACTAGCGGGAGGGCCGGTACCGGGGAGCTGTTTTTT. As protein: CATSDPPTSGRAGTGELFF.

In its sample, this clonotype was seen a few times. The genes are TRBV2 and TRBJ2-1, with D unresolved. Trimming pared 5 bases from V and 7 bases from J, leaving 9 bases between. Germline CDR1 and CDR2: SNHLY and FYNNEI. The CDR3 length is 12 residues. The CDR3 coding sequence is TGTGCCAGCAGTCGCATGGCGAATGAGCAGTTCTTC. It codes for CASSRMANEQFF.

There are many counts of this clonotype. The J gene is TRBJ2-1, the V gene TRBV29-1, with 9 positions matching TRBD2. This CDR3 contains 14 residues. The junction had 13 bases not matched to a gene; V was cut back by 7 bases and J by 9 bases. Germline CDR1 is SQVTM and CDR2 is ANQGSEA. CDR3 nucleotide sequence: TGCAGCGGGTTAGCGGGAGAAAGAGCGGGTGAGCAGTTCTTC. Protein product: CSGLAGERAGEQFF.

There are many counts of this clonotype. V gene TRBV20-1 combines with J gene TRBJ1-1; D gene ambiguous. CDR3 length: 13 residues. The germline V gene has CDR1 DFQATT and CDR2 SNEGSKA (reference sequence). The V and J ends lost 1 base and 1 base respectively, with 7 bases between them. Written as DNA, the CDR3 is TGCAGTGCTAGAGGACCGGGGAACACTGAAGCTTTCTTT. This codes for CSARGPGNTEAFF.

This clonotype showed up many times. The chain recombines TRBV6-2 or TRBV6-3 with TRBJ2-1; TRBD2 agrees at 12 bases. This CDR3 is built from 17 residues. The V gene end was trimmed by 2 bases and the J gene end by 7 bases; junction bases not matched to a gene: 9. Germline V gives CDR1 MNHEY, CDR2 SVGEGT. CDR3 nucleotides: TGTGCCAGCAGTTACCCCTTGACTAGCGGGAGTCGGAATGAGCAGTTCTTC. Its translation: CASSYPLTSGSRNEQFF.